The 11 T cell receptor beta chains in this list originate from one sample, sequenced in a study of human T cells and chemical hapten exposure. From the RACE reads, TCRdb called clonotypes with MiXCR, one entry per CDR3 protein. The table has over 85,000 distinct CDR3 sequences, 9.5% to 15% seen once. Specified time point: patch test 1, 2 weeks after DPC sensitization. Treatment noted: therapeutic diphenylcyclopropenone sensitization with weekly scalp DPC. The sample was whole blood, taken in connection with sensitization to the hapten diphenylcyclopropenone (DPC). Receptors originate from a woman in her thirties or forties with alopecia areata. Some clones in this sample may be carry-over from other donors' samples.

The chain carries TRBV29-1 and TRBJ1-1; D is possibly TRBD1 (5 bases). Deletions cut 3 bases from V and 6 bases from J, with 11 bases between. The CDR3 length is 12 residues. Germline-derived CDR1 and CDR2 are SQVTM and ANQGSEA. CDR3 DNA: TGCAGCGTTGATTCGCAGGGCCCTGAAGCTTTCTTT. This encodes CSVDSQGPEAFF.

This clonotype occurred a few times. The chain recombines TRBV7-9 with TRBJ1-1; D might be TRBD1 (5 bases). The germline gives CDR1 SEHNR, CDR2 FQNEAQ (reference sequence). The CDR3 has 14 residues. Trimming took 1 base from V and 0 from J, leaving 6 bases between them. This CDR3 is CASSLGQMNTEAFF. The CDR3 DNA is TGTGCCAGCAGCTTAGGACAGATGAACACTGAAGCTTTCTTT.

This clonotype was seen only a few times. V and J are TRBV5-4 and TRBJ2-1; perhaps D is TRBD1 or TRBD2 (5 bases each). The germline V gene has CDR1 SGHNT and CDR2 YYREEE (reference sequence). Deletions cut 2 bases from V and 8 bases from J, with 17 bases between. The CDR3 consists of 15 residues. CDR3: CASSFWVKLGDEQFF. CDR3 sequence (DNA): TGTGCCAGCAGCTTTTGGGTGAAGTTGGGGGATGAGCAGTTCTTC.

This clonotype appeared a few times. The chain employs TRBV7-9 and TRBJ1-5, with 9 bases fitting TRBD1. This CDR3 spans 12 amino acids. Per the germline V gene, CDR1 is SEHNR and CDR2 is FQNEAQ (reference sequence). Losses at the gene ends were 3 bases for V and 10 bases for J; bases not matched to a gene: 1. CDR3 amino acids: CASSLGQGPQHF. For the CDR3, the DNA is TGTGCCAGCAGCTTGGGACAGGGACCCCAGCATTTT. The full variable domain, rest sourced from reference TRBV7-9 and TRBJ1-5, is DTGVSQNPRHKITKRGQNVTFRCDPISEHNRLYWYRQTLGQGPEFLTYFQNEAQLEKSRLLSDRFSAERPKGSFSTLEIQRTEQGDSAMYLCASSLGQGPQHFGDGTRLSIL.

The chain recombines TRBV29-1 with TRBJ2-1, with 16 bases identical to TRBD2. Unmatched junction bases numbered 5, after V lost 6 bases and J lost 9 bases. The CDR3 has 14 amino acids. From germline, CDR1 is SQVTM and CDR2 ANQGSEA. The CDR3 sequence: CSVRGLAGGAEQFF. CDR3 sequence (DNA): TGCAGCGTGCGGGGACTAGCGGGAGGGGCTGAGCAGTTCTTC.

In this sample, this clonotype turned up a few times. The V and J genes are TRBV27 and TRBJ1-1, with TRBD1 matching 7 bases. The V gene end was trimmed by 3 bases and the J gene end by 5 bases; junction bases not matched to a gene: 3. The germline CDR1 and CDR2 sequences are MNHEY and SMNVEV (reference sequence). The CDR3 runs 13 residues. Here the CDR3 DNA reads TGTGCCAGCAGTTTCGAGGGGGCAACTGAAGCTTTCTTT. It translates to CASSFEGATEAFF.

The sample holds a few counts of this clonotype. This chain uses TRBV24-1 with TRBJ2-1; tentatively, D is TRBD1 (8 bases). Germline CDR1 KGHDR, CDR2 SFDVKD. The CDR3 consists of 13 residues. V lost 4 bases to trimming and J lost 9 bases, with 12 bases between them. This chain's CDR3 is CATSDNRGGEQFF. CDR3 DNA: TGTGCCACCAGTGACAACAGGGGGGGTGAGCAGTTCTTC.

The rearrangement uses TRBV5-1 and TRBJ1-2, with D perhaps TRBD1 (5 bases). Per the germline V gene, CDR1 is SGHRS and CDR2 is YFSETQ. Trimming took off 3 bases at V and 2 bases at J, with 8 bases between the two ends. The CDR3 covers 13 residues. CDR3 nucleotides: TGCGCCAGCAGCTCCGGGGGGAACTATGGCTACACCTTC. This translates into CASSSGGNYGYTF.

The CDR3 DNA is TGTGCCATCAATAGGGGGACTAGCGGGCGAGATACGCAGTATTTT. Translation gives CAINRGTSGRDTQYF. The gene calls are TRBV28 and TRBJ2-3; 12 bases line up with TRBD2. The CDR3 totals 15 residues. Germline-derived CDR1 and CDR2 are MDHEN and SYDVKM. J gave up 5 bases and V 10 bases, and 10 bases lay outside the gene matches.

The CDR3 protein is CASSQTDITEKLFF. The CDR3 bases are TGTGCCAGCAGCCAAACCGACATTACCGAAAAACTGTTTTTT. The chain couples TRBV3-1 to TRBJ1-4; D unclear. The CDR3 runs 14 residues. Germline-derived CDR1 and CDR2 are LGHDT and YNNKEL (reference sequence). The V end was cut by 2 bases, the J end by 8 bases, with 12 bases between.

The chain joins TRBV10-2 to TRBJ1-2; D ambiguous. The length of the CDR3 is 12 residues. Germline loops: CDR1 WSHSY, CDR2 SAAADI. Trimming took 3 bases from V and 3 from J, leaving 5 bases between them. CDR3 protein: CASSDTHYGYTF. As DNA, the CDR3 is TGCGCCAGCAGTGATACACACTATGGCTACACCTTC.